The entry below describes one TCR beta chain. Its antigen is as yet unknown. In terms of origin and age, donors were healthy Caucasian individuals from Russia aged roughly 6 to 100. This entry belongs to a study of blood T cells in healthy people across ages. Germline V gene data show CDR1 as PRHDT and CDR2 as FYEKMQ (reference sequence). CDR3 size: 15 residues. V lost 1 base to trimming and J lost 7 bases; unmatched junction nucleotides: 8. Study findings and constraints: Because donor CMV status was unknown, expanded clonotype changes were possibly confounded.

Sample-barcoded 5' priming and a J-beta primer mix drove a second PCR of roughly 6 to 12 cycles. Every single cDNA molecule received a tag from a template-switch adaptor with 12 random nucleotides. TCRdb processed the 5' RACE reads anew with MiXCR; each CDR3 protein has one entry. The repertoire consists of 1,100,000 or so distinct CDR3 sequences, with more than 35% occurring once and the leading ten covering about 20%. The clonotype originates from a woman aged 55-69 years in good health. What was sequenced was blood. The chain joins TRBV13 to TRBJ1-2; TRBD1 matches 8 bases. CDR3 loop: CASSLVSRGQFGYTF. Written as DNA, the CDR3 is TGTGCCAGCAGCTTAGTCTCCAGGGGGCAATTTGGCTACACCTTC.